These T cell receptor beta chains were read from a single sample in a study of patients and donors after allogeneic stem cell transplantation. MiXCR, run by TCRdb on the RT-PCR reads, gives a single entry per CDR3 protein. Counted here are 920,000 or so distinct CDR3 sequences, approximately 19% occurring once; the ten biggest clones make up around 6%. Sequencing input: blood, either unsorted or a sorted T cell fraction (not recorded which). These receptors all stem from a human donor who was either an allogeneic HSCT recipient or a stem cell or donor lymphocyte infusion donor (not recorded which). It is not recorded whose cells these are; they may come from a transplant donor. Each CDR3 is given with its conserved first and last residue. Fields, in order: clone size, J gene, V gene, D gene, CDR3 protein, CDR3 DNA. A D gene is named only where the DNA matches it firmly. Expanded clones get a size class; other rows say once, few or many, or leave the size out.

NA,TRBJ2-4,TRBV4-2,NA,CASSQVPHGKNIQYF,TGTGCCAGCAGCCAAGTTCCTCATGGCAAAAACATTCAGTACTTC
few,TRBJ2-1,TRBV4-2,NA,CASSQDVAGGTYNEQFF,TGTGCCAGCAGCCAAGATGTGGCAGGAGGAACTTACAATGAGCAGTTCTTC
few,TRBJ2-7,TRBV2,NA,CASRRGYNEQYF,TGTGCCAGCAGGAGGGGGTACAACGAGCAGTACTTC
NA,TRBJ2-3,TRBV9,NA,CASSVAGRFTDTQYF,TGTGCCAGCAGCGTAGCAGGACGGTTCACAGATACGCAGTATTTT
few,TRBJ1-2,TRBV6-1,TRBD1,CASSRIGQVSGYTF,TGTGCCAGCAGCCGAATCGGACAGGTCTCCGGCTACACCTTC
few,TRBJ1-6,TRBV5-6,TRBD1,CASSLGPGQGDSPLHF,TGTGCCAGCAGCTTGGGACCAGGACAGGGGGATTCACCCCTCCACTTT
NA,TRBJ2-1,TRBV14,TRBD1,CASSQGRGQWINEQFF,TGTGCCAGCAGCCAAGGTCGGGGACAGTGGATCAATGAGCAGTTCTTC
many,TRBJ1-5,TRBV27,TRBD1,CASSVQGGGNQPQHF,TGTGCCAGCAGTGTACAGGGGGGAGGCAATCAGCCCCAGCATTTT
NA,TRBJ2-1,TRBV30,TRBD2,CAWRALAGSNEQFF,TGTGCCTGGAGGGCCCTAGCGGGGTCCAATGAGCAGTTCTTC
few,TRBJ2-7,TRBV11-1,NA,CASTLGRVSSWDEQYF,TGTGCCAGCACCCTTGGAAGGGTGTCCTCCTGGGACGAGCAGTACTTC
few,TRBJ2-1,TRBV11-3,TRBD2,CASSSRGGLGNEQFF,TGTGCCAGCAGCTCGCGGGGGGGCCTCGGCAATGAGCAGTTCTTC
few,TRBJ2-7,TRBV20-1,NA,CSASGGGYEQYF,TGCAGTGCTAGCGGGGGAGGCTACGAGCAGTACTTC
NA,TRBJ1-2,TRBV12-3/TRBV12-4,TRBD1,CASRPGQGVRYTF,TGTGCCAGCAGACCGGGACAGGGGGTGCGGTACACCTTC
NA,TRBJ1-5,TRBV6-1,NA,CASSEEDLGQPQHF,TGTGCCAGCAGTGAAGAGGACTTGGGACAGCCCCAGCATTTT
NA,TRBJ2-5,TRBV11-2,TRBD1,CASSLHNGTGSSQETQYF,TGTGCCAGCAGCTTACACAACGGGACAGGGTCCTCGCAAGAGACCCAGTACTTC
few,TRBJ1-6,TRBV7-2,NA,CASSLGKKDNSPLHF,TGTGCCAGCAGCTTAGGAAAAAAGGATAATTCACCCCTCCACTTT
NA,TRBJ1-5,TRBV6-1,NA,CASRLGVGGAMNQPQHF,TGTGCCAGCAGACTTGGAGTTGGGGGGGCGATGAATCAGCCCCAGCATTTT
NA,TRBJ1-1,TRBV6-5,TRBD1,CASSYKGQGKTEAFF,TGTGCCAGCAGTTACAAGGGACAGGGAAAGACTGAAGCTTTCTTT
NA,TRBJ1-2,TRBV4-3,TRBD1,CASSELTGDGYTF,TGCGCCAGCAGTGAACTGACAGGGGACGGCTACACCTTC
few,TRBJ2-3,TRBV6-2/TRBV6-3,TRBD2,CASSYPISGNTDTQYF,TGTGCCAGCAGTTACCCCATTAGCGGGAACACAGATACGCAGTATTTT
few,TRBJ2-1,TRBV7-9,NA,CASNIDERGQQFF,TGTGCCAGCAACATCGACGAGAGGGGCCAGCAGTTCTTC
NA,TRBJ2-5,TRBV4-1,TRBD2,CASSQGAWREELQETQYF,TGCGCCAGCAGCCAAGGGGCCTGGCGGGAGGAACTCCAAGAGACCCAGTACTTC
NA,TRBJ2-5,TRBV5-5,TRBD2,CASSLGTSGPQETQYF,TGTGCCAGCAGCCTGGGAACTAGCGGGCCCCAAGAGACCCAGTACTTC
NA,TRBJ2-1,TRBV4-2,TRBD2,CASSRGLVTTEQFF,TGTGCCAGCAGCCGGGGACTAGTGACTACTGAGCAGTTCTTC
NA,TRBJ2-6,TRBV5-1,TRBD1,CASFAQGAVSGANVLTF,TGCGCCAGCTTCGCCCAGGGGGCGGTTTCTGGGGCCAACGTCCTGACTTTC
few,TRBJ2-5,TRBV7-2,NA,CASSLEEWGSKETQYF,TGTGCCAGCAGCTTAGAAGAGTGGGGCAGCAAAGAGACCCAGTACTTC
few,TRBJ2-5,TRBV27,NA,CASRARSGSQYF,TGTGCCAGCAGGGCGAGATCAGGTAGCCAGTACTTC
few,TRBJ2-7,TRBV7-9,NA,CASSPPAAYEQYF,TGTGCCAGCAGCCCCCCGGCAGCCTACGAGCAGTACTTC
few,TRBJ1-5,TRBV12-3/TRBV12-4,TRBD1,CASSSPGTGGLGNQPQHF,TGTGCCAGCAGTTCTCCGGGGACAGGGGGCCTAGGCAATCAGCCCCAGCATTTT
many,TRBJ2-1,TRBV5-1,TRBD2,CASSLGLAGVGHEQFF,TGCGCCAGCAGCTTGGGACTAGCGGGAGTGGGCCATGAGCAGTTCTTC
few,TRBJ1-5,TRBV19,NA,CASSMSGASSAQPQHF,TGTGCCAGTAGTATGTCAGGCGCATCCTCGGCCCAGCCCCAGCATTTT
NA,TRBJ1-1,TRBV7-9,NA,CSSSLGRTPLLNTEAFF,TGTTCCAGCAGCTTAGGTAGGACACCGCTGCTGAACACTGAAGCTTTCTTT